The 29 T cell receptor beta chains below were found in one sample sequenced in a study of T cells after yellow fever vaccination. TCRdb called the 5' RACE reads again in MiXCR, with one record for every CDR3 protein. The sample lists approximately 600,000 distinct CDR3 sequences, roughly an eighth occurring once. The starting material was PBMCs, obtained on the day of the yellow fever booster vaccination. These TCRs come from a man aged 25-45 years who received the YFV17D yellow fever vaccine.

The sample holds one count of this clonotype. The chain couples TRBV24-1 to TRBJ2-7; 9 bases fit TRBD2. Looked up from germline, CDR1 is KGHDR and CDR2 is SFDVKD. The V and J ends lost 7 bases and 7 bases, in that order; junction bases with no gene match: 10. The CDR3 consists of 14 residues. CDR3 sequence: CATRFSSGVLEQYF. The DNA for the CDR3 is TGTGCCACCAGATTTTCTAGCGGGGTCTTGGAGCAGTACTTC.

There are many counts of this clonotype. The rearrangement joins TRBV12-3 or TRBV12-4 to TRBJ2-3, with 7 bases fitting TRBD2. This CDR3 is built from 15 residues. The J segment lost 6 bases and the V segment lost 5 bases, leaving 11 bases of the junction unmatched. CDR3 sequence: CASSDLGLGFDTQYF. Written as DNA, the CDR3 is TGTGCCAGCAGTGACCTAGGACTAGGGTTTGATACGCAGTATTTT.

This chain uses TRBV6-1 with TRBJ2-3; D is possibly TRBD1 (8 bases). V lost 6 bases and J lost 4, with 20 bases in between. CDR3 length: 16 residues. CDR1 is MNHNS and CDR2 is SASEGT in the germline V gene. CDR3 sequence (DNA): TGTGCCAGCAGGGAAAGGAGGACAGGGAGGGCAGATACGCAGTATTTT. It is translated as CASRERRTGRADTQYF.

This clonotype was seen only a few times. V is TRBV10-3 and J is TRBJ2-5, with TRBD1 matching 10 bases. This CDR3 is built from 14 residues. Germline CDR1 is ENHRY and CDR2 is SYGVKD. V lost 6 bases and J lost 3; bases outside the gene matches: 4. The CDR3 loop is CAIRKGTGEETQYF. DNA of the CDR3: TGTGCCATCAGAAAAGGGACAGGGGAAGAGACCCAGTACTTC.

This clonotype was seen many times. This sequence joins TRBV6-2 or TRBV6-3 and TRBJ2-4; 10 bases fit TRBD2. The CDR3 runs to 14 residues. After removal of 7 bases from V and 8 bases from J, the junction contained 8 bases not matched to a gene. Germline V gives CDR1 MNHEY, CDR2 SVGEGT. The CDR3 protein is CASKASGSTYIQYF. CDR3 sequence (DNA): TGTGCCAGCAAAGCTAGCGGGAGCACGTACATTCAGTACTTC.

The chain combines TRBV5-1 with TRBJ1-1; unclear D gene. Trimming left V 4 bases short and J 1 base short, with 14 bases between. Germline CDR1 reads SGHRS; CDR2 reads YFSETQ. The CDR3 runs to 15 residues. The CDR3 loop reads CASSPLGMRNTEAFF. Here the CDR3 DNA reads TGCGCCAGCAGCCCCCTGGGGATGAGGAACACTGAAGCTTTCTTT.

This clonotype was seen a handful of times. The genes are TRBV24-1 and TRBJ2-1; 8 nucleotides line up with TRBD2. V shed 4 bases and J 8 bases; nucleotides not matched to a gene: 9. Germline CDR1 reads KGHDR; CDR2 reads SFDVKD. The CDR3 extends over 15 amino acids. The CDR3 reads CATSDTAGVGHEQFF. The DNA for the CDR3 is TGTGCCACCAGTGACACAGCGGGAGTCGGCCATGAGCAGTTCTTC.

This clonotype showed up just a few times. The V and J genes are TRBV10-3 and TRBJ2-3; TRBD1 matches 7 bases. The CDR3 sequence is 15 residues long. Germline lookup yields CDR1 ENHRY and CDR2 SYGVKD. With 3 bases clipped from V and 4 bases from J, the junction kept 7 bases outside the gene matches. CDR3 in amino acids: CAISENRGGSDTQYF. CDR3 in DNA: TGTGCCATCAGTGAAAACAGGGGCGGTTCAGATACGCAGTATTTT.

This clonotype occurred a few times. The V and J genes are TRBV28 and TRBJ2-1; D is unresolved. CDR1 and CDR2 (germline): MDHEN, SYDVKM. The CDR3 is 13 amino acids. Trimming stripped 6 bases from V and 10 bases from J, with 16 bases between. CDR3 residues: CASRTLGDREQFF. The CDR3 DNA reads as TGTGCCAGCAGGACGCTAGGCGATCGGGAGCAGTTCTTC.

The chain employs TRBV7-9 and TRBJ2-3; D call uncertain. The germline CDR1 and CDR2 sequences are SEHNR and FQNEAQ (reference sequence). The CDR3 totals 14 residues. With 2 bases removed from V and 5 bases from J, the gap between germline ends came to 11 bases. CDR3 coding DNA: TGTGCCAGCAGCTTATTCGAGAGCCGAGATACGCAGTATTTT. Protein: CASSLFESRDTQYF.

The gene calls are TRBV5-6 and TRBJ2-1; D remains unclear. The V gene lost 1 base and the J gene lost 8 bases, with 7 bases spanning the gap. CDR1 is SGHDT and CDR2 is YYEEEE in the germline V gene. This CDR3 has 12 amino acids. The CDR3, as DNA: TGTGCCAGCAGCTTGATCGGTCATGAGCAGTTCTTC. The encoded protein is CASSLIGHEQFF.

This clonotype appeared a few times. The chain couples TRBV20-1 to TRBJ2-7; 8 bases map to TRBD2. CDR3 length: 13 amino acids. V was pared by 1 base and J by 3 bases, with 2 bases of the junction left unmatched. The germline gives CDR1 DFQATT, CDR2 SNEGSKA (reference sequence). The CDR3 region is CSARATSGYEQYF. Written as DNA, the CDR3 is TGCAGTGCTAGAGCAACTAGCGGCTACGAGCAGTACTTC.

This clonotype occurred a few times. V usage is TRBV14 and J usage is TRBJ2-1; D remains unclear. Trimming took off 0 bases at V and 7 bases at J, with 10 bases between the two ends. Germline V gene lookup returns CDR1 SGHDN and CDR2 FVKESK. The CDR3 runs 14 residues. The CDR3 DNA sequence: TGTGCCAGCAGCCAAGATTCGTTAGGGAATGAGCAGTTCTTC. This translates into CASSQDSLGNEQFF.

This clonotype has more than one count but fewer than ten. The chain recombines TRBV6-6 with TRBJ1-5; 9 bases fit TRBD1. Germline V lookup: CDR1 MNHNY, CDR2 SVGAGI (reference sequence). This CDR3 spans 13 amino acids. The J segment lost 6 bases and the V segment lost 10 bases, leaving 7 bases of the junction unmatched. CDR3 bases: TGTGCCAACTCGGGACAGGGAGGTCAGCCCCAGCATTTT. Translated, it gives CANSGQGGQPQHF.

This clonotype was counted ten times or more. This may come from a read error, since a much larger clone is one base off. V is TRBV18 and J is TRBJ2-5; D perhaps matches TRBD1 (5 bases). Germline V CDR1 and CDR2: KGHSH, LQKENI. The V end was cut by 0 bases, the J end by 4 bases, with 6 bases between. The CDR3 is 13 amino acids. CDR3: CASSPPGRETQYF. Written as DNA, the CDR3 is TGTGCCAGCTCACCACCGGGGCGAGAGACCCAGTACTTC.

This rearrangement joins TRBV20-1 to TRBJ2-1, with TRBD2 identical over 10 bases. This CDR3 is built from 16 residues. The trim removed 4 bases at V and 0 bases at J, leaving 6 bases unmatched. Germline CDR1 reads DFQATT; CDR2 reads SNEGSKA (reference sequence). Here the CDR3 reads CSANLAGASSYNEQFF. DNA for the CDR3: TGCAGTGCTAATCTAGCGGGAGCGAGCTCCTACAATGAGCAGTTCTTC.

The chain links TRBV11-2 to TRBJ2-1; 8 bases align to TRBD2. CDR1 SGHAT and CDR2 FQNNGV come from the germline V gene. Trimming at V came to 4 bases and at J to 4 bases, leaving 15 bases not matched to a gene. This CDR3 spans 18 amino acids. CDR3 loop: CASSSFTLTGTRYNEQFF. CDR3 nucleotides: TGTGCCAGCAGCTCGTTCACCTTGACCGGGACTAGATACAATGAGCAGTTCTTC. The full variable domain, rest sourced from reference TRBV11-2 and TRBJ2-1, is EAGVAQSPRYKIIEKRQSVAFWCNPISGHATLYWYQQILGQGPKLLIQFQNNGVVDDSQLPKDRFSAERLKGVDSTLKIQPAKLEDSAVYLCASSSFTLTGTRYNEQFFGPGTRLTVL.

The chain links TRBV24-1 to TRBJ2-1; the match to TRBD2 covers 13 bases. The CDR3 has 15 amino acids. The V and J ends lost 2 bases and 7 bases, in that order; junction bases with no gene match: 1. The germline V gene encodes CDR1 KGHDR and CDR2 SFDVKD. The CDR3, as DNA: TGTGCCACCAGTGATTCGGGACTAGCGGGGAATGAGCAGTTCTTC. Translation: CATSDSGLAGNEQFF.

The chain employs TRBV7-6 and TRBJ2-7; 10 bases are shared with TRBD2. The CDR3 is 17 residues long. After removal of 6 bases from V and 7 bases from J, the junction contained 18 bases not matched to a gene. Germline V gene data show CDR1 as SGHVS and CDR2 as FNYEAQ. The CDR3 nucleotides are TGTGCCAGCAGTCCCCTTTGGTCTAGCGGGAGTTTGTCGGAGCAGTACTTC. Encoded protein: CASSPLWSSGSLSEQYF.

This clonotype has a handful of counts. This sequence joins TRBV6-1 and TRBJ2-1, with 9 bases aligning to TRBD1. Looked up from germline, CDR1 is MNHNS and CDR2 is SASEGT. Trimming took 6 bases from V and 8 from J; bases not matched to a gene: 17. The CDR3 length is 17 residues. The CDR3 bases are TGTGCCAGCAGCAGTCCCGGGACAGGGTCGGGAAGGGATGAGCAGTTCTTC. It translates to CASSSPGTGSGRDEQFF.

A few counts support this clonotype. The chain joins TRBV20-1 to TRBJ2-1, with 9 bases fitting TRBD2. CDR1 DFQATT and CDR2 SNEGSKA come from the germline V gene (reference sequence). V gave up 7 bases and J gave up 0 bases; unmatched junction bases: 7. The CDR3 is made up of 15 amino acids. DNA of the CDR3: TGCAGTGAGGGACTAGCCGGAAGCTCCTACAATGAGCAGTTCTTC. This translates into CSEGLAGSSYNEQFF.

The V call is TRBV7-9, the J call TRBJ1-1; 7 bases match TRBD1. Unmatched junction bases numbered 3, after V lost 1 base and J lost 1 base. The CDR3 runs to 15 residues. Germline V gene lookup returns CDR1 SEHNR and CDR2 FQNEAQ (reference sequence). The CDR3 protein is CASSLGGTANTEAFF. The CDR3, as DNA: TGTGCCAGCAGCTTAGGCGGGACAGCGAACACTGAAGCTTTCTTT.

The rearrangement uses TRBV5-1 and TRBJ2-5, with 9 bases that match TRBD2. The V gene's germline CDR1 is SGHRS and CDR2 YFSETQ. The CDR3 length is 16 residues. After removal of 4 bases from V and 4 bases from J, the junction contained 11 bases not matched to a gene. The DNA of the CDR3 is TGCGCCAGCAGCCGGTTGGCTAGCGGGATTTCAGAGACCCAGTACTTC. Its translation is CASSRLASGISETQYF.

This clonotype was found a few times. The chain couples TRBV28 to TRBJ1-5; D is unclear. The CDR3 has 14 amino acids. V was trimmed by 5 bases and J by 4 bases, leaving 12 bases between them. Germline loops: CDR1 MDHEN, CDR2 SYDVKM. This CDR3 reads CASSISRYNQPQHF. CDR3 bases: TGTGCCAGCAGTATCTCCCGTTATAATCAGCCCCAGCATTTT.

There are a few counts of this clonotype. This chain connects TRBV11-2 to TRBJ2-5, with 10 bases that match TRBD2. Unmatched junction bases numbered 19, after V lost 5 bases and J lost 4 bases. The V gene's germline CDR1 is SGHAT and CDR2 FQNNGV. This CDR3 is built from 19 residues. CDR3 nucleotides: TGTGCCAGCAGCCCCAGGGCTAGCGGGAGAGATAGGGAAAGAGAGACCCAGTACTTC. Amino acids: CASSPRASGRDRERETQYF.

This clonotype has just a few counts. This sequence joins TRBV27 and TRBJ2-1; the D is unclear. V was shortened by 8 bases and J by 6 bases, with 14 bases between the two germline ends. The CDR3 contains 13 residues. Germline V gene lookup returns CDR1 MNHEY and CDR2 SMNVEV (reference sequence). CDR3 region: CASGLPWVNEQFF. CDR3 bases: TGTGCCAGCGGATTGCCCTGGGTCAATGAGCAGTTCTTC.

This clonotype was recorded a few times. The V gene is TRBV5-4, the J gene TRBJ2-7; 9 positions agree with TRBD2. CDR1 is SGHNT and CDR2 is YYREEE in the germline V gene (reference sequence). Germline trimming cut 4 bases from V and 6 bases from J; bases unmatched to any gene: 14. The CDR3 runs 16 residues. The CDR3 protein is CASSQSIAGGPSEQYF. Written as DNA, the CDR3 is TGTGCCAGCAGCCAGTCTATTGCGGGAGGGCCTAGCGAGCAGTACTTC.

The rearrangement joins TRBV7-9 to TRBJ1-2; 7 bases match TRBD1. Germline CDR1 is SEHNR and CDR2 is FQNEAQ (reference sequence). V was pared by 6 bases and J by 6 bases, with 4 bases of the junction left unmatched. This CDR3 comprises 12 residues. The CDR3 nucleotides are TGTGCCAGCAGACAGGGGAGCGATGGCTACACCTTC. This encodes CASRQGSDGYTF. Using reference TRBV7-9 and TRBJ1-2 for the parts outside the CDR3, the full variable domain is DTGVSQNPRHKITKRGQNVTFRCDPISEHNRLYWYRQTLGQGPEFLTYFQNEAQLEKSRLLSDRFSAERPKGSFSTLEIQRTEQGDSAMYLCASRQGSDGYTFGSGTRLTVV.

The gene calls are TRBV7-9 and TRBJ2-3; a weak D match, TRBD2 (6 bases). The CDR3 runs 13 residues. The germline CDR1 and CDR2 sequences are SEHNR and FQNEAQ (reference sequence). The V end was cut by 9 bases, the J end by 3 bases, with 13 bases between. Here the CDR3 reads CASGRGLTDTQYF. For the CDR3, the DNA is TGTGCCAGTGGTCGGGGACTGACAGATACGCAGTATTTT.